Shown below are 32 T cell receptor beta chains from a single sample sequenced in a study of blood T cell repertoires in COVID-19. Profiled with immunoSEQ multiplex PCR; TCRdb holds only in-frame clones, not every one. This table holds 400,000 to 450,000 clones, around 90% found once. Sequenced material: peripheral blood. The receptors come from a man between 18 and 35 years old with COVID-19, enrolled during active disease.

The chain uses TRBV4-1 and TRBJ2-5; 7 bases are a match to TRBD1. The CDR3 has 15 residues. The germline V gene encodes CDR1 MGHRA and CDR2 YSYEKL. V lost 2 bases and J lost 5; bases outside the gene matches: 8. The CDR3 bases are TGCGCCAGCAGCCAACTTCCTGCCAGGGGGGAGACCCAGTACTTC. It specifies CASSQLPARGETQYF.

The chain combines TRBV5-4 with TRBJ1-1; 7 bases fit TRBD1. Germline assignment: CDR1 SGHNT and CDR2 YYREEE (reference sequence). V shed 5 bases, J shed 3 bases, and the junction held 7 bases outside the gene matches. This CDR3 is 14 amino acids long. The CDR3 DNA sequence: TGTGCCAGCAGATTTACAGGGGCGGACACTGAAGCTTTCTTT. It codes for CASRFTGADTEAFF.

The chain has TRBV7-6 and TRBJ2-3; 12 bases are shared with TRBD2. V lost 1 base, J lost 2 bases, and 7 bases stayed unmatched. In germline, CDR1 is SGHVS, CDR2 FNYEAQ. The CDR3 is made up of 18 amino acids. For the CDR3, the DNA is TGTGCCAGCAGCTTAGTACAACTAGCGGGGGGAATCACAGATACGCAGTATTTT. This sequence encodes CASSLVQLAGGITDTQYF.

J is TRBJ2-7 and V is TRBV6-5, with D unresolved. The CDR3 length is 12 residues. The germline CDR1 and CDR2 sequences are MNHEY and SVGAGI. V was shortened by 6 bases and J by 2 bases, with 8 bases between the two germline ends. This CDR3 reads CASRRGTYEQYF. The CDR3, as DNA: TGTGCCAGCAGGCGCGGAACCTACGAGCAGTACTTC.

This clone was detected once. The genes are TRBV5-4 and TRBJ2-5; 16 bases are a match to TRBD2. The ends lost 3 bases at V and 5 bases at J; junction bases unmatched: 7. Looked up from germline, CDR1 is SGHNT and CDR2 is YYREEE (reference sequence). This CDR3 comprises 17 residues. CDR3 loop: CASSWGLAGGPAETQYF. CDR3 DNA sequence: TGTGCCAGCAGCTGGGGACTAGCGGGAGGGCCGGCCGAGACCCAGTACTTC.

This chain joins TRBV19 and TRBJ2-1; 15 positions match TRBD2. After removal of 7 bases from V and 0 bases from J, the junction contained 10 bases not matched to a gene. Germline V lookup: CDR1 LNHDA, CDR2 SQIVND (reference sequence). This CDR3 is built from 19 residues. For the CDR3, the DNA is TGTGCCAGTACCCTTACCGGGACTAGCGGGGGGTTCTCCTACAATGAGCAGTTCTTC. Translating gives CASTLTGTSGGFSYNEQFF.

This sequence joins TRBV6-5 and TRBJ1-1, with D possibly matching TRBD1 (6 bases). The CDR3 loop spans 14 amino acids. The germline V gene has CDR1 MNHEY and CDR2 SVGAGI. V was clipped by 6 bases and J by 2 bases, with 13 bases between them. DNA for the CDR3: TGTGCCAGCAGACCCAACAGGGAAAACACTGAAGCTTTCTTT. This encodes CASRPNRENTEAFF.

The chain is built from TRBV7-7 and TRBJ2-5, with 10 bases fitting TRBD2. From germline, CDR1 is SSHAT and CDR2 FNYEAQ (reference sequence). Trimming at V came to 5 bases and at J to 5 bases, leaving 5 bases not matched to a gene. The CDR3 has 14 amino acids. The CDR3 sequence is CASSALTSGETQYF. CDR3 sequence (DNA): TGTGCCAGCAGCGCCCTGACTAGCGGGGAGACCCAGTACTTC.

The rearrangement uses TRBV21-1 and TRBJ1-5; TRBD1, the table's D call, lacks a check against the DNA. TRBV21-1 is deemed a pseudogene. The CDR3 totals 15 residues. The DNA for the CDR3 is TGTGCCAGCAGCATTCTCAGGGGTAGCAATCAGCCCCAGCATTTT. Protein sequence: CASSILRGSNQPQHF.

This chain links TRBV5-4 with TRBJ2-7; the match to TRBD2 covers 8 bases. The germline V gene encodes CDR1 SGHNT and CDR2 YYREEE (reference sequence). The CDR3 contains 13 residues. Trimming took 6 bases from V and 1 from J; bases not matched to a gene: 3. CDR3 nucleotide sequence: TGTGCCAGCAAAAGCGGGAGTTCCTACGAGCAGTACTTC. Translating it yields CASKSGSSYEQYF.

The chain couples TRBV3-1 (or the pseudogene TRBV3-2) to TRBJ1-2, with D possibly matching TRBD1 (5 bases). Per germline, CDR1 LGHDT and CDR2 YNNKEL (reference sequence). This CDR3 is 15 amino acids long. The V end lost 0 bases, the J end lost 4 bases, and 12 bases lay between the germline ends. CDR3 residues: CASSQDVREAYGYTF. The CDR3 nucleotides read TGTGCCAGCAGCCAAGATGTCAGGGAGGCCTATGGCTACACCTTC.

The rearrangement joins TRBV18 to TRBJ2-2; maybe TRBD1 (6 bases). CDR3 size: 15 residues. With 4 bases removed from V and 2 bases from J, the gap between germline ends came to 11 bases. Germline CDR1 reads KGHSH; CDR2 reads LQKENI. Written as DNA, the CDR3 is TGTGCCAGCTCACACCGGGACACTAACACCGGGGAGCTGTTTTTT. Protein: CASSHRDTNTGELFF.

V is TRBV5-1 and J is TRBJ2-7; 7 bases are a match to TRBD1. This CDR3 region has 13 residues. The germline CDR1 and CDR2 sequences are SGHRS and YFSETQ. Losses at the gene ends were 5 bases for V and 2 bases for J; bases not matched to a gene: 4. Written as DNA, the CDR3 is TGCGCCAGCAGAGAGGACAGGACCTACGAGCAGTACTTC. Translation gives CASREDRTYEQYF.

V usage is TRBV6-6 and J usage is TRBJ1-2, with a weak D call TRBD1 (5 bases). Germline V gene lookup returns CDR1 MNHNY and CDR2 SVGAGI (reference sequence). V was shortened by 3 bases and J by 6 bases, with 11 bases between the two germline ends. The CDR3 consists of 13 residues. The CDR3 DNA sequence: TGTGCCAGCAGTTATGGCGGGGGGGATGGCTACACCTTC. It is translated as CASSYGGGDGYTF.

The chain combines TRBV7-8 with TRBJ2-2; a weak D match, TRBD2 (5 bases). Germline-derived CDR1 and CDR2 are SGHVS and FQNEAQ. V was trimmed by 2 bases and J by 4 bases, leaving 14 bases between them. The CDR3 sequence is 16 residues long. CDR3 in DNA: TGTGCCAGCAGCTTATTGTCAGGCCGGGGCACCGGGGAGCTGTTTTTT. It encodes CASSLLSGRGTGELFF.

This clone was found once. The chain carries TRBV5-1 and TRBJ1-4, with 9 bases aligning to TRBD1. This CDR3 is built from 16 residues. Germline CDR1 is SGHRS and CDR2 is YFSETQ. Trimming took 3 bases from V and 4 from J; bases not matched to a gene: 7. The CDR3 DNA reads as TGCGCCAGCAGCTCCGGACAGGGGCGAGATAATGAAAAACTGTTTTTT. It translates to CASSSGQGRDNEKLFF.

Remarks on this clone: Other DNA sequences from this sample encode an identical CDR3 as well. The chain joins TRBV7-9 to TRBJ1-1, with D possibly matching TRBD1 (6 bases). Trimming cost V 5 bases and J 2 bases, with 9 bases left between them. Germline CDR1 and CDR2: SEHNR and FQNEAQ (reference sequence). CDR3 size: 13 residues. The CDR3 loop is CASSLQGNTEAFF. DNA of the CDR3: TGTGCCAGCAGCCTACAGGGAAACACTGAAGCTTTCTTT.

This rearrangement joins TRBV6-1 to TRBJ2-1; 8 bases map to TRBD2. V lost 1 base and J lost 6; bases outside the gene matches: 8. CDR3 length: 16 residues. Germline loops: CDR1 MNHNS, CDR2 SASEGT. Written as DNA, the CDR3 is TGTGCCAGCAGTGAAGGGACAGCGGGAGCTCGCAATGAGCAGTTCTTC. It codes for CASSEGTAGARNEQFF.

The chain employs TRBV27 and TRBJ2-3; the D gene is possibly TRBD2 (6 bases). This CDR3 contains 15 residues. Germline loops: CDR1 MNHEY, CDR2 SMNVEV (reference sequence). V was cut by 3 bases and J by 4 bases, with 14 bases left in between. CDR3 in DNA: TGTGCCAGCAGTTTGAGGGAGGCCCGGGCAGATACGCAGTATTTT. Encoded protein: CASSLREARADTQYF.

CDR3: CASTVEAMNTEAFF. CDR3 sequence (DNA): TGCGCCAGCACCGTCGAGGCCATGAACACTGAAGCTTTCTTT. This chain links TRBV4-1 with TRBJ1-1; D unresolved. The ends were cut back, 7 bases at V and 0 bases at J, with 12 bases in the middle. There are 14 residues in the CDR3. The V gene's germline CDR1 is MGHRA and CDR2 YSYEKL.

This clone has only one observation. This rearrangement joins TRBV15 to TRBJ2-3; D remains ambiguous. Germline CDR1 and CDR2: LNHNV and YYDKDF (reference sequence). Trimming cost V 3 bases and J 8 bases, with 12 bases left between them. There are 13 residues in the CDR3. CDR3 nucleotides: TGTGCCACCAGCAGTACTTCTAGTGGTACGCAGTATTTT. Encoded protein: CATSSTSSGTQYF. Combining the CDR3 with reference TRBV15 and TRBJ2-3 gives the whole variable domain DAMVIQNPRYQVTQFGKPVTLSCSQTLNHNVMYWYQQKSSQAPKLLFHYYDKDFNNEADTPDNFQSRRPNTSFCFLDIRSPGLGDTAMYLCATSSTSSGTQYFGPGTRLTVL.

The V gene is TRBV7-9, the J gene TRBJ1-2; TRBD1 agrees at 8 bases. The CDR3 consists of 14 residues. The germline CDR1 and CDR2 sequences are SEHNR and FQNEAQ (reference sequence). V lost 3 bases, J lost 7 bases, and 7 bases stayed unmatched. CDR3 amino acids: CASSFGQGLIGYTF. The CDR3 nucleotides read TGTGCCAGCAGCTTCGGACAGGGACTTATTGGCTACACCTTC. The complete variable domain, with remaining parts taken from reference TRBV7-9 and TRBJ1-2, reads DTGVSQNPRHKITKRGQNVTFRCDPISEHNRLYWYRQTLGQGPEFLTYFQNEAQLEKSRLLSDRFSAERPKGSFSTLEIQRTEQGDSAMYLCASSFGQGLIGYTFGSGTRLTVV.

The CDR3 DNA reads TGTGCCAGCAGTTTATTGGGGGCGGGTTCCGGTGAAAAACTGTTTTTT. Translated: CASSLLGAGSGEKLFF. The chain links TRBV27 to TRBJ1-4; weak D call: TRBD1 (6 bases). Trimming removed 1 base from V and 7 bases from J, with 16 bases in between. From germline, CDR1 is MNHEY and CDR2 SMNVEV (reference sequence). The CDR3 covers 16 residues.

This clone has only one observation. This rearrangement joins TRBV11-2 to TRBJ2-2; 7 positions agree with TRBD1. Germline trimming cut 5 bases from V and 1 base from J; bases unmatched to any gene: 13. The CDR3 totals 18 residues. The germline gives CDR1 SGHAT, CDR2 FQNNGV. This chain's CDR3 is CASSRFGLRQGNTGELFF. In DNA, the CDR3 is TGTGCCAGCAGCCGTTTTGGTTTAAGACAGGGGAACACCGGGGAGCTGTTTTTT.

This sequence joins TRBV27 and TRBJ2-1; the D gene is possibly TRBD2 (5 bases). This CDR3 contains 15 residues. V shed 8 bases and J shed 6 bases, with 20 bases lying between them. Germline-derived CDR1 and CDR2 are MNHEY and SMNVEV (reference sequence). The CDR3 is CASARILDGVNEQFF. The CDR3, as DNA: TGTGCCAGCGCCAGAATACTAGACGGAGTCAATGAGCAGTTCTTC.

The chain employs TRBV29-1 and TRBJ2-2; TRBD2 agrees at 12 bases. This CDR3 is 16 amino acids long. Germline-derived CDR1 and CDR2 are SQVTM and ANQGSEA. The ends lost 4 bases at V and 4 bases at J; junction bases unmatched: 7. This CDR3 is CSVGASGRASTGELFF. DNA for the CDR3: TGCAGCGTTGGGGCTAGCGGGAGGGCGAGCACCGGGGAGCTGTTTTTT.

J is TRBJ2-1 and V is TRBV20-1; D is possibly TRBD1 (7 bases). Per germline, CDR1 DFQATT and CDR2 SNEGSKA (reference sequence). CDR3 size: 18 residues. Trimming removed 3 bases at V and 7 bases at J, with 28 bases between. CDR3 region: CSASRQGQTGVSLNEQFF. In nucleotides, the CDR3 is TGCAGTGCTAGTCGACAGGGACAGACGGGAGTGTCTCTGAATGAGCAGTTCTTC.

The chain combines TRBV1 with TRBJ2-2; the D call TRBD1 from the table was never checked on the DNA. TRBV1 is a pseudogene. The CDR3 runs to 16 residues. CDR3 loop: CTSSPPGRTHTGELFF. CDR3 nucleotide sequence: TGCACCAGCAGCCCCCCCGGCAGGACACACACCGGGGAGCTGTTTTTT.

This sequence joins TRBV19 and TRBJ2-2; the match to TRBD2 covers 8 bases. With 3 bases clipped from V and 7 bases from J, the junction kept 7 bases outside the gene matches. From germline, CDR1 is LNHDA and CDR2 SQIVND (reference sequence). The CDR3 is 15 residues long. The CDR3 DNA reads as TGTGCCAGTAGTATGGGGACTAGAGGTCGCGGGGAGCTGTTTTTT. This gives the protein CASSMGTRGRGELFF.

The chain combines TRBV18 with TRBJ2-1; 8 positions match TRBD2. The CDR3 runs to 14 residues. The germline CDR1 and CDR2 sequences are KGHSH and LQKENI. V trimming: 1 base; J trimming: 8 bases; junction bases outside the gene matches: 4. CDR3 sequence reads: CASSPRLARDEQFF. DNA of the CDR3: TGTGCCAGCTCACCACGACTAGCGCGCGATGAGCAGTTCTTC.

On this clone itself: This specimen includes other DNA sequences encoding the same CDR3. The chain links TRBV11-2 to TRBJ2-7; 9 positions agree with TRBD1. Per germline, CDR1 SGHAT and CDR2 FQNNGV. Trimming removed 2 bases from V and 3 bases from J; junction bases left unmatched: 5. The CDR3 length is 15 residues. The CDR3 region has the DNA TGTGCCAGCAGCTTAACGGACAGGGGTAGCTACGAGCAGTACTTC. Translating it yields CASSLTDRGSYEQYF.

This clone was seen a single time. The chain carries TRBV7-9 and TRBJ2-5; 10 bases match TRBD1. The CDR3 has 14 residues. J gave up 5 bases and V 5 bases, and 5 bases lay outside the gene matches. CDR1 is SEHNR and CDR2 is FQNEAQ in the germline V gene (reference sequence). The CDR3 sequence: CASSRQGARETQYF. CDR3 in DNA: TGTGCCAGCAGCAGACAGGGGGCAAGGGAGACCCAGTACTTC.